This is a list of T cell receptor beta chains from one sample in a study of blood T cell repertoires in COVID-19. TCRdb keeps only in-frame clones here, not all; method: immunoSEQ multiplex PCR. The profile shows fewer than 350,000 clones, around 84% of them singletons. The sequenced sample was PBMCs or T cells enriched from blood (not recorded which). The receptor source for this set is a woman aged 25 to 45 who had been exposed to COVID-19. The CDR3 runs from the conserved cysteine through the conserved F or W. The D gene is left open where the match is weak.

D gene | V gene | CDR3 protein
. | TRBV2 | CASGEFGTGTDTQYF
TRBD1 | TRBV7-2 | CASSPSTGYGYEQYF
. | TRBV18 | CASSPRGRNSPLHF
. | TRBV3-1/TRBV3-2 | CASSQDRFWGENTEAFF
TRBD1 | TRBV7-6 | CASSPATGTEYTEAFF
. | TRBV4-3 | CASSQAGLNYGYTF
TRBD1 | TRBV4-1 | CASSLGTGHETQYF
TRBD1 | TRBV28 | CASSYGQGYGYTF
TRBD2 | TRBV7-3 | CASSLGDAGGNSGANVLTF
. | TRBV5-1 | CASSFDSSSYEQYF
TRBD1 | TRBV5-1 | CASSLEWTGVNTEAFF
. | TRBV18 | CASSPLSGVEQSPLHF
. | TRBV29-1 | CSVELANEKLFF
TRBD1 | TRBV28 | CASSLWTGGTFEAFF
. | TRBV19 | CASSISSVQPQHF
TRBD2 | TRBV9 | CASSVAPSGGASDEQFF
. | TRBV28 | CASSLYYEAFF
TRBD2 | TRBV11-2 | CASSLTSGYNEQFF
TRBD2 | TRBV6-5 | CLGLAGIGHTGEQYF
TRBD2 | TRBV9 | CASSVDGGGADEQFF
TRBD1 | TRBV10-3 | CAISERQGAENTIYF
TRBD2 | TRBV5-1 | CASSFGLVSSYNEQFF